This TCR beta chain was retrieved from a study of blood T cell repertoires in COVID-19. V was cut by 6 bases and J by 6 bases, with 17 bases left in between. Germline loops: CDR1 MNHEY, CDR2 SMNVEV (reference sequence). The CDR3 is made up of 14 amino acids. The protocol was immunoSEQ multiplex PCR, while the TCRdb copy is restricted to in-frame clones and leaves out a portion. The sample lists about 280,000 clones; roughly 85% were seen once. The source material was peripheral blood. This rearrangement joins TRBV27 to TRBJ1-2; tentative D call: TRBD1 (5 bases). The origin of this receptor is a man aged 45 to 65 with active or convalescent COVID-19. This CDR3 is CASSFLQGADGYTF. CDR3 coding DNA: TGTGCCAGCAGCTTCCTACAAGGGGCAGATGGCTACACCTTC.